A selection of T cell receptor beta chains follows, all from one sample in a study of T cell changes during pregnancy in multiple sclerosis. Produced via immunoSEQ multiplex PCR; TCRdb's table is partial and in-frame only. The data contain around 40,000 clones, about 89% of them singletons. The sample was CD4+ T cells from peripheral blood mononuclear cells, taken in the third trimester of pregnancy. These receptors all stem from a female donor in good health, enrolled as a control in a pregnancy study. CDR3s include the opening cysteine and the closing phenylalanine or tryptophan. The D gene is left open where the match is weak. Only part of the rows carry a size: once, few, many, or a class if the clone is expanded.

TRBV5-5	-	-	TRBJ2-7	TGTGCCAGCAGCCCGGGGGACCGCTTGACGGGGGAGCAGTACTTC	CASSPGDRLTGEQYF
TRBV30	-	TRBD2	TRBJ2-1	TGTGCCTGGAGCGGATCCGGGACTACCCGGAGGGATGAGCAGTTCTTC	CAWSGSGTTRRDEQFF
TRBV5-1	once	TRBD2	TRBJ2-3	TGCGCCAGCAGTACTAGCGGGGAATTGAATACGCAGTATTTT	CASSTSGELNTQYF
TRBV30	-	TRBD2	TRBJ2-1	TGTGCCTGGAGTGGGGGACTAGTACCTACCGCCGGCCCCATGTTCTTC	CAWSGGLVPTAGPMFF
TRBV5-1	once	-	TRBJ2-3	TGCGCCAGCAGCTTCGGAGATACGCAGTATTTT	CASSFGDTQYF
TRBV5-5	once	TRBD1	TRBJ2-7	TGTGCCAGCAGCTTGCAACAGGGGAGTACCTACGAGCAGTACTTC	CASSLQQGSTYEQYF
TRBV6-4	few	TRBD2	TRBJ2-1	TGTGCCAGCAGTGATGTGAGCGGGAGCTCCTACAATGAGCAGTTCTTC	CASSDVSGSSYNEQFF
TRBV4-2	-	-	TRBJ1-2	TGTGCCAGCAGCCATCGAAAGGGGCACGACTATGGCTACACCTTC	CASSHRKGHDYGYTF
TRBV21-1	-	-	TRBJ1-1	TGTGCCAGCAGCTCCATAGAGAAGAACACTGAAGCTTTCTTT	CASSSIEKNTEAFF
TRBV6-4	-	TRBD1	TRBJ2-1	TGTGCCAGCAGTGACGGGGACAGCAATGAGCAGTTCTTC	CASSDGDSNEQFF
TRBV25-1	-	TRBD1	TRBJ2-3	TGTGCCAACTCCGGGACAGGGTGGGGACTCACAGATACGCAGTATTTT	CANSGTGWGLTDTQYF
TRBV2	-	-	TRBJ2-5	TGTGCCAGCCGATTTGATGTTGGAGGGAGCGAGACCCAGTACTTC	CASRFDVGGSETQYF
TRBV5-1	-	-	TRBJ1-6	TGCGCCAGCAGCTTGGGGACAGTGTCCTATAATTCACCCCTCCACTTT	CASSLGTVSYNSPLHF
TRBV7-3	-	TRBD2	TRBJ2-7	TGTGCCAGCAGCCGGAGCGGGGCAGCGGGCGGCAACGAGCAGTACTTC	CASSRSGAAGGNEQYF
TRBV4-2	-	-	TRBJ1-1	TGTGCCAGCAGCCAGGGGGGGACGGCATTACGTAGCAGCACTGAAGCTTTCTTT	CASSQGGTALRSSTEAFF
TRBV11-2	-	TRBD2	TRBJ2-7	TGTGCCAGCAGCTATCCCCCGGGGACTAGGACCTACGAGCAGTACTTC	CASSYPPGTRTYEQYF
TRBV18	-	-	TRBJ1-4	TGTGCCAGCTCATCATCAGGGTCCCTACGCTTAAAACTGTTTTTT	CASSSSGSLRLKLFF
TRBV6-1	-	TRBD1	TRBJ2-1	TGTGCCAGCAGGGGAGGACAGGGCTACAATGAGCAGTTCTTC	CASRGGQGYNEQFF
TRBV7-2	once	-	TRBJ1-5	TGTGCCAGCAGCTTACGCGGGGCGGCTACTAATCAGCCCCAGCATTTT	CASSLRGAATNQPQHF
TRBV7-2	once	TRBD1	TRBJ1-2	TGTGCCAGCAGTTCCGGGACAGGTAGTGGCTACACCTTC	CASSSGTGSGYTF
TRBV2	-	-	TRBJ1-2	TGTGCCAGCAGTGAAGCGGCGGGGTTTGTAGATGGCTACACCTTC	CASSEAAGFVDGYTF
TRBV7-3	once	-	TRBJ2-3	TGTGCCAGCAGCTTAGTGGGGGGGGGCCTCGATACGCAGTATTTT	CASSLVGGGLDTQYF
TRBV5-8	once	TRBD2	TRBJ2-3	TGTGCCAGCAACTCCGCCGGGGGGGCCCCAGATACGCAGTATTTT	CASNSAGGAPDTQYF
TRBV29-1	-	-	TRBJ1-2	TGCAGCGTTGAAGGTGAAGGGACACAGCGTTACGTTGGCTACACCTTC	CSVEGEGTQRYVGYTF
TRBV2	-	-	TRBJ2-7	TGTGCCAGCAGGAGGGAAGGTTACGAGCAGTACTTC	CASRREGYEQYF
TRBV9	-	-	TRBJ2-1	TGTGCCAGCAGCGTTCCCGTTGGGAGGCCCCCTAATGAGCAGTTCTTC	CASSVPVGRPPNEQFF
TRBV25-1	-	-	TRBJ2-3	TGTGCCAGCAGTCAGGGTGCAAGCCACCTCACAGATACGCAGTATTTT	CASSQGASHLTDTQYF
TRBV5-4	-	-	TRBJ1-4	TGTGCCAGCAGCTTGGACAGGGTGGGCGAACTGTTTTTT	CASSLDRVGELFF
TRBV5-8	-	-	TRBJ2-4	TGTGCCAGCAGCTTCGCGGGGAACATTCAGTACTTC	CASSFAGNIQYF
TRBV5-1	once	-	TRBJ2-7	TGCGCCAGCAGCTCGGGGACACTGGACGAGCAGTACTTC	CASSSGTLDEQYF
TRBV5-1	-	-	TRBJ2-2	TGCGCCAGCAGCTTGGCGGTACCGGGAAACACCGGGGAGCTGTTTTTT	CASSLAVPGNTGELFF
TRBV4-3	-	TRBD1	TRBJ1-4	TGCGCCAGTAGACAGGGGGGGAGCGGTAATGAAAAACTGTTTTTT	CASRQGGSGNEKLFF